The 4 T cell receptor beta chains below were found in one sample sequenced in a study of T cells in Graves' hyperthyroidism and ophthalmopathy (dated by TCRdb to between 2018 and 2021). Library prep was done by multiplex PCR. The reads were generated on an Illumina HiSeq 2000. TCR beta CDR3 regions were amplified from RNA transcripts. A first-round RT-PCR of the TCR CDR3 used the HTBI primer set with the Qiagen OneStep RT-PCR kit. TCRdb applied fastp at Q25 and MiXCR to the public reads, then kept only in-frame beta chains. Every entry covers one CDR3 protein and lists the most common genes and DNA from its rows. This sample comprises 550,000 to 600,000 distinct CDR3 sequences, approximately 15% of them detected only once. The ten largest account for less than 9% of the sample. Input material: blood. These receptors all come from a woman under 30 with Graves' ophthalmopathy.

The rearrangement joins TRBV12-3 or TRBV12-4 to TRBJ2-1, with 13 bases matching TRBD2. Unmatched junction bases numbered 3, after V lost 5 bases and J lost 2 bases. This CDR3 has 16 amino acids. CDR3 residues: CASSRGTSGAYNEQFF. The CDR3 nucleotides read TGTGCCAGCAGTCGGGGGACTAGCGGGGCCTACAATGAGCAGTTCTTC.

V gene TRBV12-3 or TRBV12-4 combines with J gene TRBJ2-2, with TRBD2 matching 8 bases. V lost 7 bases and J lost 1; bases outside the gene matches: 17. The CDR3 is 19 residues long. The CDR3 region has the DNA TGTGCCAGCAATCTAAGAAGGCTAGCGGGCGGCTTGAACACCGGGGAGCTGTTTTTT. Protein product: CASNLRRLAGGLNTGELFF.

The chain links TRBV18 to TRBJ1-6; 7 nucleotides agree with TRBD1. This CDR3 region has 15 residues. With V trimmed by 2 bases and J by 8 bases, 6 bases remained unmatched. Germline-derived CDR1 and CDR2 are KGHSH and LQKENI. This CDR3 is CASSPSPQGDSPLHF. The CDR3 coding sequence is TGTGCCAGCTCACCATCCCCCCAGGGGGATTCACCCCTCCACTTT.

This clonotype occurred many times. The chain employs TRBV7-3 and TRBJ2-7, with unresolved D. The V end was cut by 1 base, the J end by 4 bases, with 17 bases between. The CDR3 runs 16 residues. Per germline, CDR1 SGHTA and CDR2 FQGTGA. CDR3 residues: CASSLRAPLGTYEQYF. The DNA of the CDR3 is TGTGCCAGCAGCTTAAGGGCCCCACTTGGAACTTACGAGCAGTACTTC.